This T cell receptor (beta chain) was sequenced in a study of blood T cell repertoires in COVID-19. Clones were read by immunoSEQ multiplex PCR, and TCRdb kept only the in-frame ones, dropping some. The profile shows 90,000 to 120,000 clones, less than 80% of them singletons. The V end lost 0 bases, the J end lost 4 bases, and 12 bases lay between the germline ends. The CDR3 spans 15 residues. Looked up from germline, CDR1 is SNHLY and CDR2 is FYNNEI. Source material: peripheral blood. The TCR was taken from a man between 65 and 85 years old with active or convalescent COVID-19. The chain is built from TRBV2 and TRBJ1-2; D unresolved. CDR3 protein: CASSEALTGSYGYTF. The CDR3 DNA reads as TGTGCCAGCAGTGAAGCGCTGACGGGATCCTATGGCTACACCTTC. Together with reference TRBV2 and TRBJ1-2, the CDR3 gives the full variable domain: EPEVTQTPSHQVTQMGQEVILRCVPISNHLYFYWYRQILGQKVEFLVSFYNNEISEKSEIFDDQFSVERPDGSNFTLKIRSTKLEDSAMYFCASSEALTGSYGYTFGSGTRLTVV.